The 7 T cell receptor beta chains in this list originate from one sample, sequenced in a study of T cells after yellow fever vaccination. TCRdb re-analysed the 5' RACE reads in MiXCR, keeping a single row per CDR3 protein. In the table there are about 68,000 distinct CDR3 sequences, about 6.5% of which are singletons. Here the sequenced sample was CD8+ T cells sorted from PBMCs, taken more than 35 days after the first yellow fever vaccination. These receptors were obtained from a man aged 18 to 29 who received the YFV17D yellow fever vaccine.

Ten or more counts support this clonotype. The CDR3 here is CASGQGWEPQHF. The CDR3 coding sequence is TGTGCTAGTGGTCAGGGGTGGGAGCCCCAGCATTTT. The chain recombines TRBV12-5 with TRBJ1-5; D is possibly TRBD1 (6 bases). Between the trimmed V and J ends, which lost 5 bases and 8 bases, there was a span of 10 bases. Germline V lookup: CDR1 LGHNT, CDR2 FRNRAP. The CDR3 covers 12 residues.

This sequence joins TRBV28 and TRBJ2-6; TRBD1 aligns across 7 bases. CDR1 and CDR2 (germline): MDHEN, SYDVKM. The V and J ends lost 5 bases and 0 bases, in that order; junction bases with no gene match: 1. The CDR3 contains 15 residues. The CDR3 loop is CASSGTVSGANVLTF. The CDR3 nucleotides read TGTGCCAGCAGTGGGACAGTCTCTGGGGCCAACGTCCTGACTTTC.

This clonotype was observed a handful of times. The rearrangement links TRBV10-3 to TRBJ2-7; D remains unclear. This CDR3 spans 13 amino acids. Per germline, CDR1 ENHRY and CDR2 SYGVKD. The V end was cut by 3 bases, the J end by 3 bases, with 9 bases between. The CDR3 DNA is TGTGCCATCAGTGATTCGGAGAGCTACGAGCAGTACGTC. This encodes CAISDSESYEQYV.

The rearrangement links TRBV5-1 to TRBJ2-3; TRBD1 aligns across 8 bases. The CDR3 extends over 15 amino acids. V shed 6 bases and J 2 bases; nucleotides not matched to a gene: 8. Germline values: CDR1 SGHRS, CDR2 YFSETQ. CDR3 amino acids: CASKGSGGFTDTQYF. CDR3 in DNA: TGCGCCAGCAAAGGTTCAGGGGGCTTCACAGATACGCAGTATTTT. Filled out from reference TRBV5-1 and TRBJ2-3, the complete variable domain reads KAGVTQTPRYLIKTRGQQVTLSCSPISGHRSVSWYQQTPGQGLQFLFEYFSETQRNKGNFPGRFSGRQFSNSRSEMNVSTLELGDSALYLCASKGSGGFTDTQYFGPGTRLTVL.

With regard to this clonotype: A much larger clone is a single base away; this may be a read error. The chain couples TRBV24-1 to TRBJ2-2; perhaps D is TRBD1 or TRBD2 (5 bases each). The CDR3 consists of 20 residues. Germline CDR1 KGHDR, CDR2 SFDVKD. The V gene lost 4 bases and the J gene lost 0 bases, with 23 bases spanning the gap. CDR3 in amino acids: CATSDPLREVRRANTGELFF. The CDR3 DNA reads as TGTGCCACCAGTGACCCCTTGAGGGAAGTCCGCAGGGCGAACACCGGGGAGCTGTTTTTT.

In the case of this clonotype: A much larger clone is a single base away; this may be a read error. V usage is TRBV20-1 and J usage is TRBJ2-1; TRBD2 is a possible D gene (6 bases). Germline CDR1 DFQATT, CDR2 SNEGSKA (reference sequence). The CDR3 consists of 13 residues. The V end lost 5 bases, the J end lost 0 bases, and 8 bases lay between the germline ends. CDR3 in DNA: TGCAGTGCTGGGGGGAGCTCCTACAATGAGCAGTTCTTC. It specifies CSAGGSSYNEQFF.

This clonotype was counted a few times. This chain links TRBV4-3 with TRBJ1-2; TRBD1 matches at 9 bases. CDR1 is LGHNA, CDR2 YSLEER, per germline. CDR3 length equals 17 residues. J lost 8 bases, V lost 5 bases, and 18 bases had no gene match. The CDR3 sequence is CASSITRDREIGEGYTF. CDR3 sequence (DNA): TGCGCCAGCAGCATAACCCGGGACAGGGAGATCGGGGAAGGCTACACCTTC.